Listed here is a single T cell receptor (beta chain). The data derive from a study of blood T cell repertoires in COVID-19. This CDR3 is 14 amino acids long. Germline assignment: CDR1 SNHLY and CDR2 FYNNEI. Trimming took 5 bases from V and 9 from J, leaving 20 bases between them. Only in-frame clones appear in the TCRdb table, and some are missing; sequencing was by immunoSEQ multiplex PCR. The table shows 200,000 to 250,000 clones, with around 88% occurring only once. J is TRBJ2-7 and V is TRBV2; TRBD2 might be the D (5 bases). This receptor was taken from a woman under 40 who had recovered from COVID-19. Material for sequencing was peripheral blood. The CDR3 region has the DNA TGTGCCAGCAGTTGGATCCGGGATAACTTTGGGCAGTACTTC. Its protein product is CASSWIRDNFGQYF.